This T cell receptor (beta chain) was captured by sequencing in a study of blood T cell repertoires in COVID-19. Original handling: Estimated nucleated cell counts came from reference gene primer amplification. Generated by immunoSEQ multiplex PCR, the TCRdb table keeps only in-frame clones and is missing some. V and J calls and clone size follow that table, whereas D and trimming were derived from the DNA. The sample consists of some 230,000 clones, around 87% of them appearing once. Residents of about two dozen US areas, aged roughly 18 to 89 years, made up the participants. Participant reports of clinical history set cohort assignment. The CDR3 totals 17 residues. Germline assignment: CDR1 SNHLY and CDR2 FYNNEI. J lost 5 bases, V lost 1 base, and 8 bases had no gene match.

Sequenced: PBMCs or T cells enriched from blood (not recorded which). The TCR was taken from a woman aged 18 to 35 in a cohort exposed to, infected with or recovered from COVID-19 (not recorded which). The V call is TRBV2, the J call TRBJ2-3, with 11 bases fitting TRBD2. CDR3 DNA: TGTGCCAGCAGTGAAGGGGTTAGCGGGAGGGCGGTAGATACGCAGTATTTT. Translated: CASSEGVSGRAVDTQYF.